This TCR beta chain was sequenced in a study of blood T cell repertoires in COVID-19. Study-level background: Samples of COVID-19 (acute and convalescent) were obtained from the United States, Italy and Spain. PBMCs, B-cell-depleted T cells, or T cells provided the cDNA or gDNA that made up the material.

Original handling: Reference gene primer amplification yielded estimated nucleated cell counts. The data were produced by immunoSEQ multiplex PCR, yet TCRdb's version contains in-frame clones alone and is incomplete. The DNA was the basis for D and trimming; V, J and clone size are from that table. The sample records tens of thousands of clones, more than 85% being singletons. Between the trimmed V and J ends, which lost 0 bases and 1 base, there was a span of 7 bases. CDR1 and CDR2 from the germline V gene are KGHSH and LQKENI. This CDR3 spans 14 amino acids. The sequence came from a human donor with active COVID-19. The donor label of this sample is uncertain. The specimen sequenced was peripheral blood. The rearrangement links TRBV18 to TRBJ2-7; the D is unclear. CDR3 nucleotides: TGTGCCAGCTCACCACCGGTACAGTCCTACGAGCAGTACTTC. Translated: CASSPPVQSYEQYF.